What follows are 6 T cell receptor beta chains derived from one specimen sequenced in a study of T cell repertoires in ileal Crohn's disease. Lamina propria lymphocytes from surgical specimens were isolated on a density gradient before sorting. Profiling relied on immunoSEQ multiplex PCR, and the TCRdb table lists in-frame clones only, not all of them. The data show around 5,300 clones, around 87% seen once. Sequencing input: CD4+ T cells from ileum. These receptors were collected from an adult with Crohn's disease. Some clones in this sample may be carry-over from other donors' samples.

This rearrangement joins TRBV5-6 to TRBJ1-4; possible D gene TRBD1, 6 bases. The CDR3 is 15 amino acids. Trimming took 0 bases from V and 0 from J, leaving 6 bases between them. Per the germline V gene, CDR1 is SGHDT and CDR2 is YYEEEE. CDR3 bases: TGTGCCAGCAGCTTGGACAGGGCAACTAATGAAAAACTGTTTTTT. Amino acids: CASSLDRATNEKLFF.

The chain has TRBV7-2 and TRBJ2-3; TRBD1 matches at 9 bases. Trimming took 1 base from V and 5 from J; bases not matched to a gene: 10. The CDR3 totals 17 residues. From germline, CDR1 is SGHTA and CDR2 FQGNSA. The CDR3 coding sequence is TGTGCCAGCAGCTTAGGACCTGGACAGGGGCGCGGAGATACGCAGTATTTT. Encoded protein: CASSLGPGQGRGDTQYF. Looking up the rest from reference TRBV7-2 and TRBJ2-3 gives the full variable domain: GAGVSQSPSNKVTEKGKDVELRCDPISGHTALYWYRQSLGQGLEFLIYFQGNSAPDKSGLPSDRFSAERTGGSVSTLTIQRTQQEDSAVYLCASSLGPGQGRGDTQYFGPGTRLTVL.

This rearrangement joins TRBV7-2 to TRBJ1-2; 10 bases line up with TRBD1. Germline V CDR1 and CDR2: SGHTA, FQGNSA. The V gene end was trimmed by 2 bases and the J gene end by 3 bases; junction bases not matched to a gene: 3. This CDR3 has 15 residues. The CDR3 coding sequence is TGTGCCAGCAGCTTATGGGGGACAGGGGACTATGGCTACACCTTC. Encoded protein: CASSLWGTGDYGYTF.

This chain joins TRBV28 and TRBJ2-7; unclear D gene. CDR3 size: 16 residues. Germline V lookup: CDR1 MDHEN, CDR2 SYDVKM. The ends were cut back, 7 bases at V and 5 bases at J, with 24 bases in the middle. The CDR3 DNA follows: TGTGCCAGCACTCCCTCGACAAGACCGACAACCCACGAGCAGTACTTC. It codes for CASTPSTRPTTHEQYF.

The chain's CDR3 is CASSQDGGGRHEQYF. CDR3 DNA sequence: TGTGCCAGCAGCCAAGATGGCGGGGGGCGTCACGAGCAGTACTTC. V gene TRBV14 combines with J gene TRBJ2-7, with 8 bases lining up with TRBD2. CDR1 is SGHDN, CDR2 FVKESK, per germline. The CDR3 consists of 15 residues. Losses at the gene ends were 0 bases for V and 5 bases for J; bases not matched to a gene: 6.

The chain recombines TRBV5-1 with TRBJ2-1; 12 nucleotides line up with TRBD2. Trimming at V came to 2 bases and at J to 12 bases, leaving 12 bases not matched to a gene. The CDR3 runs to 16 residues. Germline V gene sequence: CDR1 SGHRS, CDR2 YFSETQ. The CDR3 DNA reads as TGCGCCAGCAGCTTACTTAATCGTCTAGCGGGAGGGCCGCAGTTCTTC. It is translated as CASSLLNRLAGGPQFF.